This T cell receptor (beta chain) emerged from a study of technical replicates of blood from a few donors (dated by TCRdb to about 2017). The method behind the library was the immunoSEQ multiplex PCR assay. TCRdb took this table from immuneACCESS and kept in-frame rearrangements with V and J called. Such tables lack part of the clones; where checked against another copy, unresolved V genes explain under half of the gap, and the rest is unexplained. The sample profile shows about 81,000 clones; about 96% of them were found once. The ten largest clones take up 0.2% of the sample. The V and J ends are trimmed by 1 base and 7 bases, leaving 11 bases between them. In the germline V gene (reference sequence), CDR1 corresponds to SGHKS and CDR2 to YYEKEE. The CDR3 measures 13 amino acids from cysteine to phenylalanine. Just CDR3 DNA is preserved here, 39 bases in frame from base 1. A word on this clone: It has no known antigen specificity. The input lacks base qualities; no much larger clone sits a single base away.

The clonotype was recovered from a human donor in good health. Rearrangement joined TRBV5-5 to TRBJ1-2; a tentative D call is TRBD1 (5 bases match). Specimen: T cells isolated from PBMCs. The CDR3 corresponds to CASSLQGVSGYTF. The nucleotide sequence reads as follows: TGTGCCAGCAGCTTGCAGGGTGTGAGTGGCTACACCTTC.